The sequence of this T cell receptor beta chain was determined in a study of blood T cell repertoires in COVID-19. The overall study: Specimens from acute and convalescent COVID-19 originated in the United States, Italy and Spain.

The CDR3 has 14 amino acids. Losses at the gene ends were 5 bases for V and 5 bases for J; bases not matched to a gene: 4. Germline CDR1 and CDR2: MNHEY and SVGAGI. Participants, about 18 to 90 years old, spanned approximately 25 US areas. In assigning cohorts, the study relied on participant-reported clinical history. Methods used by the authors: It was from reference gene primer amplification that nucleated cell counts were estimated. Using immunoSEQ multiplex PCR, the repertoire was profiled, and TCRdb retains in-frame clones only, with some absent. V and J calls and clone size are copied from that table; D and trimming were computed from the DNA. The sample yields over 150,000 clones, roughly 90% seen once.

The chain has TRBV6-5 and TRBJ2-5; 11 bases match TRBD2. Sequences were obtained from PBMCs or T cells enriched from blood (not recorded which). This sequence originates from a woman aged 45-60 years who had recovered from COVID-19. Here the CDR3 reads CASSRLAGRETQYF. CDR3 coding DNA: TGTGCCAGCAGTCGACTAGCGGGAAGGGAGACCCAGTACTTC.